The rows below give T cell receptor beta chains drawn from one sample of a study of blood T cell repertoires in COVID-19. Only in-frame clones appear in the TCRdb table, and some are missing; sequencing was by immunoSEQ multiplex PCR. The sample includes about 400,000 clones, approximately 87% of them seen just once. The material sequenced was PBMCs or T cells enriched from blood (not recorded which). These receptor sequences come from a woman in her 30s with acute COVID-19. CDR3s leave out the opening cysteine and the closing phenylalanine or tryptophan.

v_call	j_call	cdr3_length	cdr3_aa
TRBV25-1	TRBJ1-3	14	ASSSNREISGNTIY
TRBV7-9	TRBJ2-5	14	ASSFQVAGGKETQY
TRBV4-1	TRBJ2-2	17	ASSGSARLAGRFAGELF
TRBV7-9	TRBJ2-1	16	ASSLEGGFMGQDPEQF
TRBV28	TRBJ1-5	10	ASDRGDQPQH
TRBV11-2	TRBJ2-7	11	ASSATFRGEQY
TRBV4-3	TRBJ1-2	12	ASSQDGNGGGYT
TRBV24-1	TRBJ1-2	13	ATSERTGAIYGYT
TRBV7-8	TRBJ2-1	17	ASSLVAGLIEGDYNEQF
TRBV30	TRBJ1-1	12	AWSLSGLGTEAF
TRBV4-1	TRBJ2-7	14	ASSQYVGTGGYEQY
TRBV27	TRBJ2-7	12	ASGARGSQNQQY
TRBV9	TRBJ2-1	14	ASSVDGTGVYNEQF
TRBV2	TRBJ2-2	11	ASSDQGTGELF
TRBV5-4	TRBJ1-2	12	ASTLLGGGYGYT
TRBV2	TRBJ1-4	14	ASSEERQGINEKLF
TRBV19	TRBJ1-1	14	ASSSTGGPMNTEAF
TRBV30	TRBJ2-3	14	AWSHPGYSSTDTQY
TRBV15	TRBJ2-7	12	ATTQGRSSYEQY
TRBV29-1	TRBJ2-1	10	SVLDGAHEQF
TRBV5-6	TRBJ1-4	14	ASSLSDRGYNEKLF
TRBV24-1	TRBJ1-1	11	ATSDWGRAEAF
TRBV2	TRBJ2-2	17	ASSLNPDREEPGTGELF
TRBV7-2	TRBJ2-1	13	ASSPRTGFYNEQF
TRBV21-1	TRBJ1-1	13	ASSKARGGETEAF
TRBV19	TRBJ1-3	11	ATPGMAGNTIY
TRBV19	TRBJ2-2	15	ASRPRSRGLFTGELF
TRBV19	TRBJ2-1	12	ASQTSGAYNEQF
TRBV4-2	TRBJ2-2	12	ASSQGGSGGELF
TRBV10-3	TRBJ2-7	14	ATGGYDRGRVYEQY
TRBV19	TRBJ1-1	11	ASISRSGTEAF
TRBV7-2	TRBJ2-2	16	ASSSRDRGKANTGELF
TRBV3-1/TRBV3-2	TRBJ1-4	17	ASSLITQGWMVSLEKLF
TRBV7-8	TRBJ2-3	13	ASSLLAGRTDTQY
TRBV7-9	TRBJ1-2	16	ASSEIQPGQGAFYGYT
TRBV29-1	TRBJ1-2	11	SVEARTNYGYT
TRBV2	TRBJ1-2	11	ASSEGTRSGYT
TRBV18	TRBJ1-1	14	ASSPPEQGMNTEAF
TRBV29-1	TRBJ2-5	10	SVGDSQETQY
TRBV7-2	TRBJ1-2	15	ASSLGEGGGGNYGYT
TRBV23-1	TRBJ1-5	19	ASSQSSQGTGEQYSNQPQH
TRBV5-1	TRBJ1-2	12	ASSFEGGPYGYT
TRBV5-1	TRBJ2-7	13	ASSLRGGVGYEQY
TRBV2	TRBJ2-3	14	ASSRLAGGSTDTQY
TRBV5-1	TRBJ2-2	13	ASSAGQVHTGELF
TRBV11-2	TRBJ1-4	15	ASSSGRWSTTNEKLF
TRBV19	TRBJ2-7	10	ASSVPPGEQY
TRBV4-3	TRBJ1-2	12	ASSRADRGYGYT
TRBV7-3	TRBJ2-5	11	ASSFSPGETQY
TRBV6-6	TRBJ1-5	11	ASSVGVTQPQH
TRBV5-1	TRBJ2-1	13	ASSLDGGPYNEQF
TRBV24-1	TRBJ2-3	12	ATSDPAVTDTQY
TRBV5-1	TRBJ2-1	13	ASSLQVQGYNEQF
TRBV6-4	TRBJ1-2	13	ASSALPGGDYGYT